The 30 T cell receptor beta chains presented below share a single source sample, sequenced in a study of blood T cell repertoires in COVID-19. Method: immunoSEQ multiplex PCR; TCRdb's copy keeps in-frame clones and lacks some. The sample holds 150,000 to 160,000 clones, 78% seen once. Sequenced input: peripheral blood. These receptors were taken from an elderly man with acute or convalescent COVID-19.

J is TRBJ1-5 and V is TRBV7-2; 7 nucleotides agree with TRBD1. Germline CDR1 and CDR2: SGHTA and FQGNSA. The CDR3 length is 15 residues. The V gene end was trimmed by 1 base and the J gene end by 3 bases; junction bases not matched to a gene: 3. DNA for the CDR3: TGTGCCAGCAGCTTAGTGGGACAGACCAATCAGCCCCAGCATTTT. This codes for CASSLVGQTNQPQHF.

The chain links TRBV5-1 to TRBJ2-5; 14 bases fit TRBD2. This CDR3 has 15 amino acids. J was trimmed by 4 bases and V by 3 bases; bases with no gene match: 2. Germline V gene sequence: CDR1 SGHRS, CDR2 YFSETQ. The CDR3 DNA reads TGCGCCAGCAGCTATGGGACTAGCGGGGGAGAGACCCAGTACTTC. This encodes CASSYGTSGGETQYF.

CDR3 sequence: CASSQTSGGAYNEQFF. The CDR3 coding sequence is TGCGCCAGCAGCCAAACTAGCGGGGGGGCCTACAATGAGCAGTTCTTC. This chain links TRBV4-1 with TRBJ2-1, with 13 bases that match TRBD2. Germline values: CDR1 MGHRA, CDR2 YSYEKL. The length of the CDR3 is 16 residues. Losses at the gene ends were 2 bases for V and 2 bases for J; bases not matched to a gene: 0.

The chain joins TRBV7-2 to TRBJ2-5, with TRBD2 identical over 8 bases. The CDR3 runs to 15 residues. Trimming at V came to 5 bases and at J to 0 bases, leaving 5 bases not matched to a gene. Germline V gives CDR1 SGHTA, CDR2 FQGNSA. CDR3 nucleotide sequence: TGTGCCAGCAGCGAGGCGGGGGGTAACCAAGAGACCCAGTACTTC. Translating it yields CASSEAGGNQETQYF.

This clone showed up just a few times. The V gene is TRBV29-1, the J gene TRBJ2-2, with D uncertain. The V gene's germline CDR1 is SQVTM and CDR2 ANQGSEA. V gave up 4 bases and J gave up 4 bases, with 10 bases separating them. The CDR3 extends over 13 amino acids. The CDR3, as DNA: TGCAGCGTTGGAGGTGGTGCCACCGGGGAGCTGTTTTTT. Its translation: CSVGGGATGELFF.

This clone has a handful of counts. This CDR3 is CASSRGGEGDEQFF. CDR3 bases: TGTGCCAGCAGCCGTGGCGGGGAAGGCGATGAGCAGTTCTTC. The chain combines TRBV6-2 or TRBV6-3 with TRBJ2-1, with a tentative D call TRBD2 (6 bases). The CDR3 runs 14 residues. Germline V gene data show CDR1 as MNHEY and CDR2 as SVGEGT. V lost 6 bases and J 8 bases, leaving 17 bases between the germline ends.

This clone was seen more than once but under ten times. The chain recombines TRBV4-1 with TRBJ1-2, with a tentative D call TRBD1 (6 bases). In germline, CDR1 is MGHRA, CDR2 YSYEKL. Trimming cost V 8 bases and J 7 bases, with 11 bases left between them. The CDR3 covers 11 residues. This CDR3 reads CASGSRGGYTF. As DNA, the CDR3 is TGCGCCAGCGGATCCAGGGGTGGCTACACCTTC.

The chain carries TRBV5-4 and TRBJ2-3; TRBD1 aligns across 9 bases. The germline CDR1 and CDR2 sequences are SGHNT and YYREEE (reference sequence). The CDR3 totals 16 residues. V trimming: 4 bases; J trimming: 6 bases; junction bases outside the gene matches: 12. As DNA, the CDR3 is TGTGCCAGCAGCCCGAGAATACAGGGGGCCGGGGATACGCAGTATTTT. Amino acids: CASSPRIQGAGDTQYF.

This clone was observed once. CDR3 amino acids: CASKWQTNTGELFF. CDR3 DNA: TGTGCCAGCAAGTGGCAGACGAACACCGGGGAGCTGTTTTTT. The J gene is TRBJ2-2, the V gene TRBV2; D call uncertain. V dropped 7 bases and J dropped 0 bases, with 9 bases sitting between them. This CDR3 is built from 14 residues. CDR1 is SNHLY, CDR2 FYNNEI, per germline.

V is TRBV12-3 or TRBV12-4 and J is TRBJ1-3; no clear D. CDR3 length equals 12 residues. Trimming stripped 6 bases from V and 4 bases from J, with 7 bases between. The CDR3 bases are TGTGCCAGCAGACAGTCAGGAAACACCATATATTTT. Protein: CASRQSGNTIYF.

The rearrangement joins TRBV28 to TRBJ2-5; D perhaps matches TRBD2 (6 bases). V lost 4 bases, J lost 5 bases, and 20 bases lay in between. This CDR3 spans 16 amino acids. Germline V gives CDR1 MDHEN, CDR2 SYDVKM. The chain's CDR3 is CASSSIAETLGETQYF. CDR3 DNA: TGTGCCAGCAGTTCCATAGCGGAGACCCTAGGGGAGACCCAGTACTTC.

The chain uses TRBV3-1 (or the pseudogene TRBV3-2) and TRBJ1-1; possible D gene TRBD1, 5 bases. Germline lookup yields CDR1 LGHDT and CDR2 YNNKEL (reference sequence). V was shortened by 4 bases and J by 1 base, with 16 bases between the two germline ends. This CDR3 spans 16 amino acids. The CDR3 DNA follows: TGTGCCAGCAGCCCCTGGGCGGGGCTCGAGAACACTGAAGCTTTCTTT. Encoded protein: CASSPWAGLENTEAFF.

The V gene is TRBV4-3, the J gene TRBJ2-3, with 13 positions matching TRBD2. Germline V lookup: CDR1 LGHNA, CDR2 YSLEER. The CDR3 totals 16 residues. With 6 bases clipped from V and 5 bases from J, the junction kept 8 bases outside the gene matches. The DNA for the CDR3 is TGCGCCAGCAGTCCTACTAGCGGGGGGGCTGGAGATACGCAGTATTTT. Translation: CASSPTSGGAGDTQYF.

This rearrangement joins TRBV4-1 to TRBJ2-4; D is uncertain. Deletions cut 2 bases from V and 8 bases from J, with 7 bases between. The CDR3 loop spans 12 amino acids. CDR1 is MGHRA, CDR2 YSYEKL, per germline. CDR3 sequence (DNA): TGCGCCAGCAGCCAACCCTCGGACATTCAGTACTTC. Amino acid sequence: CASSQPSDIQYF.

The chain carries TRBV2 and TRBJ2-7; tentatively, D is TRBD1 (5 bases). V lost 2 bases to trimming and J lost 6 bases, with 14 bases between them. Germline assignment: CDR1 SNHLY and CDR2 FYNNEI. The length of the CDR3 is 14 residues. The CDR3 spells CASSETEHQGEQYF. In DNA form, the CDR3 reads TGTGCCAGCAGTGAAACCGAGCACCAGGGCGAGCAGTACTTC.

The rearrangement uses TRBV24-1 and TRBJ2-3, with D unresolved. Germline assignment: CDR1 KGHDR and CDR2 SFDVKD. This CDR3 spans 12 amino acids. The V and J ends lost 4 bases and 3 bases respectively, with 4 bases between them. CDR3 residues: CATSDQTDTQYF. The CDR3, as DNA: TGTGCCACCAGTGACCAGACAGATACGCAGTATTTT.

This clone was seen just once. CDR3 bases: TGTGCCAGCAGCCCCCCGAGACTAGCGGGGCAAGAGACCCAGTACTTC. Translating it yields CASSPPRLAGQETQYF. This chain uses TRBV7-2 with TRBJ2-5; TRBD2 matches 11 bases. The CDR3 length is 16 residues. The germline V gene has CDR1 SGHTA and CDR2 FQGNSA. V dropped 5 bases and J dropped 2; count of bases not matched to a gene: 7.

The rearrangement joins TRBV7-9 to TRBJ1-3; no clear D gene. The CDR3 consists of 15 residues. Germline CDR1 and CDR2: SEHNR and FQNEAQ (reference sequence). V lost 1 base, J lost 0 bases, and 7 bases lay in between. CDR3 coding DNA: TGTGCCAGCAGCTTAGGGCCCGTCTCTGGAAACACCATATATTTT. Residues: CASSLGPVSGNTIYF.

The chain joins TRBV11-2 to TRBJ2-3; D may be TRBD2 (5 bases). The V gene's germline CDR1 is SGHAT and CDR2 FQNNGV. Trimming stripped 1 base from V and 3 bases from J, with 11 bases between. CDR3 length: 15 amino acids. As DNA, the CDR3 is TGTGCCAGCAGCTTAGTTTCGGGGAAGACAGATACGCAGTATTTT. Translation gives CASSLVSGKTDTQYF.

The chain has TRBV7-9 and TRBJ2-1, with D possibly matching TRBD2 (6 bases). The CDR3 consists of 16 residues. Germline V CDR1 and CDR2: SEHNR, FQNEAQ (reference sequence). Trimming took off 6 bases at V and 1 base at J, with 16 bases between the two ends. This CDR3 is CASRPLEGFSYNEQFF. CDR3 in DNA: TGTGCCAGCAGGCCGTTGGAGGGATTTTCCTACAATGAGCAGTTCTTC.

V and J are TRBV6-5 and TRBJ2-1; 10 positions agree with TRBD1. The CDR3 extends over 14 amino acids. V shed 4 bases, J shed 6 bases, and the junction held 3 bases outside the gene matches. CDR1 is MNHEY and CDR2 is SVGAGI in the germline V gene. The DNA of the CDR3 is TGTGCCAGCAGTTCCCGGACAGGGGGCAATGAGCAGTTCTTC. Amino acid sequence: CASSSRTGGNEQFF.

The rearrangement joins TRBV9 to TRBJ1-1; TRBD1 agrees at 7 bases. Germline CDR1 is SGDLS and CDR2 is YYNGEE. The CDR3 is 14 residues long. J lost 4 bases, V lost 3 bases, and 6 bases had no gene match. The CDR3 sequence: CASSDRGWGTEAFF. The DNA for the CDR3 is TGTGCCAGCAGCGACAGGGGATGGGGCACTGAAGCTTTCTTT.

This chain uses TRBV28 with TRBJ1-1, with D possibly being TRBD1 (5 bases). V shed 6 bases and J shed 4 bases, with 21 bases lying between them. This CDR3 region has 16 residues. The germline CDR1 and CDR2 sequences are MDHEN and SYDVKM. The CDR3 DNA is TGTGCCAGCAGACCGTCGGGGGTCGGGTGGGGCACTGAAGCTTTCTTT. Its translation: CASRPSGVGWGTEAFF.

This chain connects TRBV10-3 to TRBJ2-7, with D hard to call. This CDR3 has 13 residues. Germline loops: CDR1 ENHRY, CDR2 SYGVKD. Between the trimmed V and J ends, which lost 10 bases and 3 bases, there was a span of 16 bases. The CDR3 DNA reads TGTGCCAGCAGCCCCGAGCCTAACTACGAGCAGTACGTC. Encoded protein: CASSPEPNYEQYV.

A single count supports this clone. The gene calls are TRBV6-2 or TRBV6-3 and TRBJ2-3, with 8 bases that match TRBD2. This CDR3 region has 17 residues. The germline V gene encodes CDR1 MNHEY and CDR2 SVGEGT. J gave up 1 base and V 1 base, and 7 bases lay outside the gene matches. The CDR3 nucleotides are TGTGCCAGCAGTTACTTGACGGGGGGGGCGGGCACAGATACGCAGTATTTT. This sequence encodes CASSYLTGGAGTDTQYF.

J is TRBJ2-1 and V is TRBV6-5, with TRBD2 matching over 9 bases. After removal of 0 bases from V and 4 bases from J, the junction contained 4 bases not matched to a gene. Germline assignment: CDR1 MNHEY and CDR2 SVGAGI. CDR3 length equals 16 residues. CDR3 in amino acids: CASSYSPAGGYNEQFF. In DNA, the CDR3 is TGTGCCAGCAGTTACTCACCAGCGGGGGGTTACAATGAGCAGTTCTTC.

For the CDR3, the DNA is TGTGCCAGCAGCCAGCCTGGGACAGGGGGTGAAAAACTGTTTTTT. Translation: CASSQPGTGGEKLFF. V usage is TRBV7-8 and J usage is TRBJ1-4, with TRBD1 matching 11 bases. V shed 5 bases, J shed 7 bases, and the junction held 6 bases outside the gene matches. The CDR3 runs 15 residues. Germline CDR1 is SGHVS and CDR2 is FQNEAQ. Variable domain in full (rest from reference TRBV7-8 and TRBJ1-4): GAGVSQSPRYKVAKRGQDVALRCDPISGHVSLFWYQQALGQGPEFLTYFQNEAQLDKSGLPSDRFFAERPEGSVSTLKIQRTQQEDSAVYLCASSQPGTGGEKLFFGSGTQLSVL.

The chain has TRBV29-1 and TRBJ1-1; tentative D call: TRBD1 (6 bases). The germline V gene has CDR1 SQVTM and CDR2 ANQGSEA. The V gene lost 7 bases and the J gene lost 7 bases, with 16 bases spanning the gap. This CDR3 comprises 12 residues. The CDR3, as DNA: TGCAGCGCCGACAGGACGTCCAATGAAGCTTTCTTT. This encodes CSADRTSNEAFF.

This clone came up a few times. V is TRBV7-6 and J is TRBJ2-5; perhaps TRBD1 as D (6 bases). Trimming pared 4 bases from V and 4 bases from J, leaving 10 bases between. Germline CDR1 and CDR2: SGHVS and FNYEAQ. The length of the CDR3 is 13 residues. CDR3 amino acids: CASSSGQTETQYF. CDR3 DNA: TGTGCCAGCAGCTCGGGACAAACAGAGACCCAGTACTTC.

The rearrangement joins TRBV7-9 to TRBJ2-5, with D perhaps matching TRBD1 (6 bases). Germline V gives CDR1 SEHNR, CDR2 FQNEAQ (reference sequence). CDR3 length equals 14 residues. V was shortened by 4 bases and J by 5 bases, with 14 bases between the two germline ends. The CDR3 loop is CASSYRAGLETQYF. In DNA, the CDR3 is TGTGCCAGCAGCTACAGGGCAGGACTGGAGACCCAGTACTTC. Based on the CDR3 plus reference TRBV7-9 and TRBJ2-5, the full variable domain is DTGVSQNPRHKITKRGQNVTFRCDPISEHNRLYWYRQTLGQGPEFLTYFQNEAQLEKSRLLSDRFSAERPKGSFSTLEIQRTEQGDSAMYLCASSYRAGLETQYFGPGTRLLVL.